This T cell receptor beta chain was sequenced in a study of blood T cells in healthy people across ages. Extraction of total RNA produced a minimum of 5 micrograms from each sample. A sample-barcoded 5' primer and a J-beta primer mix were used in a second PCR of about 7 to 12 cycles. In TCRdb, the 5' RACE reads were re-called with MiXCR into one record per CDR3 protein. The table has under 800,000 distinct CDR3 sequences, roughly 44% seen once; the top ten hold 20% to 25%. Germline values: CDR1 SGHRS, CDR2 YFSETQ. Trimming cost V 4 bases and J 11 bases; bases outside gene matches: 26. The CDR3 contains 19 residues.

Sample: blood. V gene TRBV5-1 combines with J gene TRBJ2-5; TRBD1 matches 10 bases. This TCR was recovered from a woman aged 55-75 years in good health. CDR3 DNA sequence: TGCGCCAGCAGCCATCGGAGCCTGACGGGACAGGGGCTATACAATGAGCAGTACTTC. It codes for CASSHRSLTGQGLYNEQYF. Using reference TRBV5-1 and TRBJ2-5 for the parts outside the CDR3, the full variable domain is KAGVTQTPRYLIKTRGQQVTLSCSPISGHRSVSWYQQTPGQGLQFLFEYFSETQRNKGNFPGRFSGRQFSNSRSEMNVSTLELGDSALYLCASSHRSLTGQGLYNEQYFGPGTRLLVL.